The T cell receptor (beta chain) under discussion was sequenced for a study of response to subunit inactivated influenza vaccine. Study conclusions and caveats: Each seasonal flu vaccination may recruit only limited new T cells, authors suggested.

MiXCR was run by TCRdb on the RT-PCR reads, yielding one entry per CDR3 protein. Here the sample spans approximately 680,000 distinct CDR3 sequences, around 16% being singletons. Of note for this clonotype: The antigen is undetermined.

V lost 6 bases to trimming and J lost 6 bases; unmatched junction nucleotides: 7. CDR3 size: 14 residues. CDR1 MDHEN and CDR2 SYDVKM come from the germline V gene. Specimen: PBMCs from blood, collected roughly 12 days after vaccination. The chain couples TRBV28 to TRBJ2-1; 8 bases agree with TRBD1. This receptor was identified in a man aged 50 or older who received an inactivated influenza vaccine. The CDR3 DNA reads TGTGCCAGCAGCCAGGACAGGGTGTCCAATGAGCAGTTCTTC. It codes for CASSQDRVSNEQFF.